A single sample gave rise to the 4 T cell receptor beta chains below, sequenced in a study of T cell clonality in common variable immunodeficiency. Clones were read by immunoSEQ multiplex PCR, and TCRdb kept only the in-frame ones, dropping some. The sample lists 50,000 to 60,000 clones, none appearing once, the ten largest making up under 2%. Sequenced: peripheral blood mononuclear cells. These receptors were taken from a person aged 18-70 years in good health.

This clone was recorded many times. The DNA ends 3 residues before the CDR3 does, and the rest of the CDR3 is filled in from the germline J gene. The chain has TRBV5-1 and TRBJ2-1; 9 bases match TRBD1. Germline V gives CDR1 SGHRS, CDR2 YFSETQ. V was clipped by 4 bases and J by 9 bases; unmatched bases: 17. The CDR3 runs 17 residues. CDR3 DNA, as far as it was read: TGCGCCAGCAGCCCCGATGCGGGACAGGGTGGGCGAGGTGAG. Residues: CASSPDAGQGGRGE. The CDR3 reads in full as CASSPDAGQGGRGEQFF.

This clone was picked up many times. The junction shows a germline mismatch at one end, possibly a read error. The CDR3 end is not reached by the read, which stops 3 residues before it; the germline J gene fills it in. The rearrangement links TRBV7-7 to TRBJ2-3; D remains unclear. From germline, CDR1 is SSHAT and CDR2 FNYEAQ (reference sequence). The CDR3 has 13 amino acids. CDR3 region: CASSLGPVETQYF. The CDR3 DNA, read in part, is TGTGCTAGCAGCTTAGGGCCAGTCGAGACG.

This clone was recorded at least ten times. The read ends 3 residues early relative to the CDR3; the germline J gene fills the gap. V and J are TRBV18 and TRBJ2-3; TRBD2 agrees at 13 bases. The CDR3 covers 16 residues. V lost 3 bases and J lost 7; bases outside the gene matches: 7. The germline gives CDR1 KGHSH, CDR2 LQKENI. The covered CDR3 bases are TGTGCCAGCTCACCTCCGGGACTAGCGGGACTGTATACG. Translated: CASSPPGLAGLYT. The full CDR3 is CASSPPGLAGLYTQYF.

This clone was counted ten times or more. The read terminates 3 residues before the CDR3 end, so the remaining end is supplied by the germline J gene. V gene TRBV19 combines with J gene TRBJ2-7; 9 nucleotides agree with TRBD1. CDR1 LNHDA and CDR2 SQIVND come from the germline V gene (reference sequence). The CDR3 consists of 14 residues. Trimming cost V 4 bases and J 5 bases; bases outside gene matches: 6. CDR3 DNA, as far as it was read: TGTGCCAGTAGTAGAGGACAGGGGATCCACGAG. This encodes CASSRGQGIHE. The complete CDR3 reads CASSRGQGIHEQYF.